This T cell receptor (beta chain) was profiled in a study of T cell responses to AZD1222 COVID-19 vaccine. Study findings and constraints: There were repertoire samples only from the period after the peak T cell response. Increased Spike-specific TCR breadth and depth were observed after two AZD1222 doses. Seropositivity was recorded at baseline in only six AZD1222 recipients.

The data were produced by immunoSEQ multiplex PCR, yet TCRdb's version contains in-frame clones alone and is incomplete. The sample lists roughly 170,000 clones, approximately 94% occurring once. Germline CDR1 MNHEY, CDR2 SVGEGT. The germline V and J ends were trimmed by 2 bases and 3 bases, with 8 bases remaining between them. The CDR3 loop spans 15 amino acids. To note about this clone: The antigen is undetermined.

Researchers grouped second doses given at about 4 or about 12 weeks into one pool. The V and J genes are TRBV6-2 or TRBV6-3 and TRBJ1-6; D ambiguous. The sample here was peripheral blood, taken 28 days after the second AZD1222 dose. The sequence was collected from an adult who received the AZD1222 COVID-19 vaccine. As DNA, the CDR3 is TGTGCCAGCAGTTACCCCGACATCTATAATTCACCCCTCCACTTT. Amino acid sequence: CASSYPDIYNSPLHF.